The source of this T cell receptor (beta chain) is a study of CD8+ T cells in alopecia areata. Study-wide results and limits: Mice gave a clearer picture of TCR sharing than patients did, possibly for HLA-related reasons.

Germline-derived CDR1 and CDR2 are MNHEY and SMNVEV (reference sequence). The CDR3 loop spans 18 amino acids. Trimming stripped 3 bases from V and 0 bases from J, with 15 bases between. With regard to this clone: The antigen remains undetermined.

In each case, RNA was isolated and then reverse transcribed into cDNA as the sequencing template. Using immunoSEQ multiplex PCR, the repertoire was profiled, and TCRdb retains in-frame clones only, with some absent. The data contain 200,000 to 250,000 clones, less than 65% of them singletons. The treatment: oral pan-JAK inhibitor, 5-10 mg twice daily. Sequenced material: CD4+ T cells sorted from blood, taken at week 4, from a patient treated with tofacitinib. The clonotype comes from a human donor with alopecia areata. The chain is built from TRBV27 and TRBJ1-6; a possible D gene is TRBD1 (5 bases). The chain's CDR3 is CASSLLRGRSSYNSPLHF. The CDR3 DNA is TGTGCCAGCAGTTTGCTGAGGGGACGGAGCTCCTATAATTCACCCCTCCACTTT.